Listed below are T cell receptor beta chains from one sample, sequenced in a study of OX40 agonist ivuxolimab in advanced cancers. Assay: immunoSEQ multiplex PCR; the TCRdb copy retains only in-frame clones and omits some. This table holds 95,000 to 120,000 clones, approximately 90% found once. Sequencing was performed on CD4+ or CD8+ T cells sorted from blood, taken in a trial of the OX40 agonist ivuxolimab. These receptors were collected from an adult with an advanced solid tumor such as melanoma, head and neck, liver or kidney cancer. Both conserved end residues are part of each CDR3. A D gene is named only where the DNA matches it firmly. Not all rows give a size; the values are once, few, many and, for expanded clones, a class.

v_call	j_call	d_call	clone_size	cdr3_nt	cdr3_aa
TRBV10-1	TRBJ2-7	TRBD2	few	TGCGCCAGGACTAGCGGCTCCTACGAGCAGTACTTC	CARTSGSYEQYF
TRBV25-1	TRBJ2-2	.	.	TGTGCCAGCAGTGTATCCCAGGGGAATACCGGGGAGCTGTTTTTT	CASSVSQGNTGELFF
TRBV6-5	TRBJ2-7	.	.	TGTGCCAGCAGTTACGGAGAGGCTTCCTACGAGCAGTACTTC	CASSYGEASYEQYF
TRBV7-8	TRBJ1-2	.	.	TGTGCCAGCAGTCATACTCAAAGGGATAACTATGGCTACACCTTC	CASSHTQRDNYGYTF
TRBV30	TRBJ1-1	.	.	TGTGCCTGGAGTACAGGGTTTCCTGAAGCTTTCTTT	CAWSTGFPEAFF
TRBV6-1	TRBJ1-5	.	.	TGTGCCAGCAGTGAAATAGTTGGTCAGCCCCAGCATTTT	CASSEIVGQPQHF
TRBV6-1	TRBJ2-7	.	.	TGTGCCAGCAGTGATGGGGGGCTCTACGAGCAGTACTTC	CASSDGGLYEQYF
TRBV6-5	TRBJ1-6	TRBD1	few	TGTGCCAGCAGTTTAGTGCCGGGGACAGGGTATTCACCCCTCCACTTT	CASSLVPGTGYSPLHF
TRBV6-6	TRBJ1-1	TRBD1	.	TGTGCCAGCAGCCTCGAGCACAGGGGGACTGAAGCTTTCTTT	CASSLEHRGTEAFF
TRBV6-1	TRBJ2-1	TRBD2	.	TGTGCCAGCAGTGCCGGGACTAGCGGGATTACCTACAATGAGCAGTTCTTC	CASSAGTSGITYNEQFF
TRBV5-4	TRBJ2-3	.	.	TGTGCCAGCAGCTCCGGACAGCACAACACAGATACGCAGTATTTT	CASSSGQHNTDTQYF
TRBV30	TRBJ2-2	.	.	TGTGCCTGGAGTGGGGGCAGTCGGAACACCGGGGAGCTGTTTTTT	CAWSGGSRNTGELFF
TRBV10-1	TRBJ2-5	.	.	TGCGCCAGCAGCGTAGACGTCGTCGGGACCCAGTACTTC	CASSVDVVGTQYF
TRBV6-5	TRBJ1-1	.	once	TGTGCCAGCAGTTTCCATCAACAGGATGCTTTCTTT	CASSFHQQDAFF
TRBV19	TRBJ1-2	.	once	TGTGCCAGTAGTATTTGGAACTATGGCTACACCTTC	CASSIWNYGYTF
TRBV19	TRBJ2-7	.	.	TGTGCCAGTAATTCAGCGGTTAACTACGAGCAGTACTTC	CASNSAVNYEQYF
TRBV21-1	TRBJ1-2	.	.	TGTGCCAGCAGCAAAAAGGGGACACGGTTCTATGGCTACACCTTC	CASSKKGTRFYGYTF
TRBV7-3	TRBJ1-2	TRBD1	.	TGTGCCAGCAGCTTAGAATGGACAGGGGACTATGGCTACACCTTC	CASSLEWTGDYGYTF
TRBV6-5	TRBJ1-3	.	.	TGTGCCAGCAGTTACCGGGGACGATCTGGAAACACCATATATTTT	CASSYRGRSGNTIYF
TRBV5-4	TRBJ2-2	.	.	TGTGCCAGCAGCTTCAGGGTGCGGGGCGGGGAGCTGTTTTTT	CASSFRVRGGELFF
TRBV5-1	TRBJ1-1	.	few	TGCGCCAGCAGCTTGGAGGTCGTTCGAGCGGAAGCTTTCTTT	CASSLEVVRAEAFF
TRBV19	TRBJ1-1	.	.	TGTGCCATTCGTAGAAGGGGCGGAGGGGCTGAAGCTTTCTTT	CAIRRRGGGAEAFF
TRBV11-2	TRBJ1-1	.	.	TGTGCCAGCAGCTTTGCCCCACTTGGGACTGAAGCTTTCTTT	CASSFAPLGTEAFF
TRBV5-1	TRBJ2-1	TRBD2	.	TGCGCCAGCAGCTTGGGCCTAGCGGGAGTAAATGAGCAGTTCTTC	CASSLGLAGVNEQFF
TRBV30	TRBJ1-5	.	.	TGTGCCTGGAGTGTACAACAGACTTTTCGTGGGCCCCAGCATTTT	CAWSVQQTFRGPQHF
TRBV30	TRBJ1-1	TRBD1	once	TGTGCCTGGAGGGACTTCAGGGGGAGGAAGGGAATGAACACTGAAGCTTTCTTT	CAWRDFRGRKGMNTEAFF